This T cell receptor beta chain was found in a study of identical twins. Germline assignment: CDR1 SGHRS and CDR2 YFSETQ. V lost 3 bases and J lost 15, with 13 bases in between. The CDR3 loop spans 11 amino acids. Study-wide results and caveats: Beta out-of-frame sequences displayed a weaker excess of sharing between twins.

TCRdb recomputed calls from the 5' RACE reads with MiXCR, one row per CDR3 protein. Here the sample spans about 720,000 distinct CDR3 sequences, 8% to 9% being singletons. In this sample, this clonotype turned up a few times. Its target is not known. In addition, the sample was reused for a study of yellow fever vaccine responses in identical twins.

V usage is TRBV5-1 and J usage is TRBJ2-1, with D possibly being TRBD1 or TRBD2 (5 bases each). The sequence was collected from a woman younger than 30 in good health. Sequencing used PBMCs. DNA of the CDR3: TGCGCCAGCAGCTCGGTGAGGGGTTGGTTCTTC. It encodes CASSSVRGWFF.